The 16 T cell receptor beta chains given below trace back to one sample, sequenced in a study. Tregs were sorted as CD4+CD25+CD127-/low cells. TCRdb used MiXCR to reprocess the 5' RACE reads, holding one entry per CDR3 protein. The sample holds 7,800 or so distinct CDR3 sequences, about 73% seen once. Sequenced sample: tumor-infiltrating Tregs sorted from the breast tumor. The receptors shown here come from a female donor with breast cancer.

This clonotype was observed a handful of times. The V and J genes are TRBV5-1 and TRBJ2-5, with D possibly matching TRBD1 (6 bases). The germline V gene has CDR1 SGHRS and CDR2 YFSETQ. V was pared by 4 bases and J by 2 bases, with 12 bases between. CDR3 length equals 14 residues. The CDR3 loop is CASSGGQYQETQYF. The DNA for the CDR3 is TGCGCCAGCAGCGGGGGACAATATCAAGAGACCCAGTACTTC.

The J gene is TRBJ1-2, the V gene TRBV9; TRBD1 is a possible D gene (5 bases). Germline V lookup: CDR1 SGDLS, CDR2 YYNGEE. The CDR3 spans 15 residues. V was shortened by 0 bases and J by 6 bases, with 15 bases between the two germline ends. CDR3 bases: TGTGCCAGCAGCGTAGGGGGCTCGACGGAAGATGGCTACACCTTC. Translating it yields CASSVGGSTEDGYTF.

The V gene is TRBV12-3 or TRBV12-4, the J gene TRBJ2-2, with D hard to call. V was trimmed by 5 bases and J by 1 base, leaving 8 bases between them. The CDR3 consists of 14 residues. CDR3 residues: CASSPRQNTGELFF. CDR3 nucleotides: TGTGCCAGCAGTCCCCGACAGAACACCGGGGAGCTGTTTTTT.

V gene TRBV6-1 combines with J gene TRBJ1-6, with D unclear. CDR1 and CDR2 from the germline V gene are MNHNS and SASEGT. The CDR3 runs 13 residues. The germline V and J ends were trimmed by 4 bases and 10 bases, with 11 bases remaining between them. As DNA, the CDR3 is TGTGCCAGCAGTGTGACAATAACCTCACCCCTCCACTTT. Translated, it gives CASSVTITSPLHF.

The chain joins TRBV20-1 to TRBJ2-5; perhaps TRBD2 as D (5 bases). V lost 8 bases and J lost 0, with 19 bases in between. The CDR3 is 15 residues long. CDR1 is DFQATT, CDR2 SNEGSKA, per germline (reference sequence). The CDR3 region is CSLKSTNPYQETQYF. CDR3 sequence (DNA): TGCAGTCTGAAATCGACTAACCCGTACCAAGAGACCCAGTACTTC.

This sequence joins TRBV20-1 and TRBJ2-5; 9 positions agree with TRBD2. V lost 2 bases and J lost 1; bases outside the gene matches: 8. In germline, CDR1 is DFQATT, CDR2 SNEGSKA (reference sequence). The CDR3 is made up of 16 amino acids. The CDR3 region has the DNA TGCAGTGCTAGAAACCAGCGGGAGGCTCGCCAAGAGACCCAGTACTTC. Protein: CSARNQREARQETQYF.

This rearrangement joins TRBV5-1 to TRBJ2-5; the D gene is possibly TRBD2 (6 bases). This CDR3 spans 13 amino acids. V was shortened by 5 bases and J by 4 bases, with 12 bases between the two germline ends. Germline V gives CDR1 SGHRS, CDR2 YFSETQ. The CDR3 bases are TGCGCCAGCAGACCAGGACTATCAGAGACCCAGTACTTC. As protein: CASRPGLSETQYF. Variable domain in full (rest from reference TRBV5-1 and TRBJ2-5): KAGVTQTPRYLIKTRGQQVTLSCSPISGHRSVSWYQQTPGQGLQFLFEYFSETQRNKGNFPGRFSGRQFSNSRSEMNVSTLELGDSALYLCASRPGLSETQYFGPGTRLLVL.

The chain employs TRBV12-3 or TRBV12-4 and TRBJ1-5, with 8 bases fitting TRBD1. V lost 6 bases to trimming and J lost 0 bases; unmatched junction nucleotides: 4. The CDR3 length is 15 residues. CDR3 sequence: CASRPTGVSNQPQHF. CDR3 in DNA: TGTGCCAGCAGACCGACAGGGGTTAGCAATCAGCCCCAGCATTTT.

V gene TRBV12-3 or TRBV12-4 combines with J gene TRBJ1-2, with a weak D call TRBD1 (6 bases). CDR3 length: 16 residues. V lost 6 bases and J lost 0, with 17 bases in between. CDR3 in DNA: TGTGCCAGCAGCCCTTTAAAGGGGGGATCTAACTATGGCTACACCTTC. It translates to CASSPLKGGSNYGYTF.

The chain carries TRBV6-1 and TRBJ1-5; no definite D call. The germline CDR1 and CDR2 sequences are MNHNS and SASEGT. The V gene lost 6 bases and the J gene lost 2 bases, with 11 bases spanning the gap. There are 14 residues in the CDR3. In DNA form, the CDR3 reads TGTGCCAGCAGGAACAGCGGAGGCAATCAGCCCCAGCATTTT. The encoded protein is CASRNSGGNQPQHF.

The chain links TRBV12-3 or TRBV12-4 to TRBJ1-2; D might be TRBD1 (5 bases). The CDR3 contains 15 residues. V shed 7 bases and J shed 7 bases, with 22 bases lying between them. CDR3 coding DNA: TGTGCCAGCAACCGGGGCCTCGCGGGGGTCGGTGGCTACACCTTC. As protein: CASNRGLAGVGGYTF.

This clonotype has just a few counts. This chain joins TRBV9 and TRBJ1-3, with D hard to call. The germline CDR1 and CDR2 sequences are SGDLS and YYNGEE. The CDR3 spans 18 residues. Trimming took 0 bases from V and 0 from J, leaving 16 bases between them. CDR3 loop: CASSVGLGARISGNTIYF. The DNA for the CDR3 is TGTGCCAGCAGCGTAGGTCTCGGTGCCAGAATCTCTGGAAACACCATATATTTT.

V and J are TRBV12-3 or TRBV12-4 and TRBJ2-7; D not resolved. V gave up 4 bases and J gave up 6 bases, with 10 bases separating them. The CDR3 runs to 12 residues. The CDR3 reads CASSSLRSEQYF. As DNA, the CDR3 is TGTGCCAGCAGTTCCCTACGGTCCGAGCAGTACTTC.

This clonotype was counted a few times. The J gene is TRBJ1-5, the V gene TRBV7-2; 10 positions agree with TRBD1. Germline V lookup: CDR1 SGHTA, CDR2 FQGNSA. The CDR3 contains 16 residues. Trimming removed 4 bases from V and 3 bases from J; junction bases left unmatched: 6. Written as DNA, the CDR3 is TGTGCCAGCAGCTCCCGGGGACAGGGGTACAATCAGCCCCAGCATTTT. It codes for CASSSRGQGYNQPQHF. The variable domain in full, with the rest retrieved from reference TRBV7-2 and TRBJ1-5, is GAGVSQSPSNKVTEKGKDVELRCDPISGHTALYWYRQSLGQGLEFLIYFQGNSAPDKSGLPSDRFSAERTGGSVSTLTIQRTQQEDSAVYLCASSSRGQGYNQPQHFGDGTRLSIL.

This clonotype was observed once. V usage is TRBV29-1 and J usage is TRBJ2-7; perhaps TRBD2 as D (5 bases). CDR1 is SQVTM and CDR2 is ANQGSEA in the germline V gene. V lost 7 bases and J lost 4, with 14 bases in between. The CDR3 totals 12 residues. CDR3 sequence: CSGRTLEYEQYF. DNA of the CDR3: TGCAGCGGCAGGACTCTTGAGTACGAGCAGTACTTC.

As regards this clonotype: One junction end does not reproduce the germline sequence, and a read error may be involved. The genes are TRBV5-1 and TRBJ2-1; a weak D match, TRBD1 (6 bases). This CDR3 is 15 amino acids long. Germline V gives CDR1 SGHRS, CDR2 YFSETQ. CDR3 sequence: CASSSATQGYNEQFF. The CDR3 DNA reads TGTGCCAGCAGCTCCGCGACACAGGGTTACAATGAGCAGTTCTTC.